These T cell receptor beta chains were read from a single sample in a study of OX40 agonist ivuxolimab in advanced cancers. Clones were read by immunoSEQ multiplex PCR, and TCRdb kept only the in-frame ones, dropping some. The sample shows some 49,000 clones, about 85% of them seen only once. The material was CD4+ or CD8+ T cells sorted from blood, obtained in a trial of the OX40 agonist ivuxolimab. These TCRs come from an adult with an advanced solid tumor such as melanoma, head and neck, liver or kidney cancer. The CDR3 runs from the conserved cysteine through the conserved F or W. The D gene is left open where the match is weak. Some rows mark clone size as missing; the rest say once, few, many or name a class of expanded clone.

cdr3_aa: CASSGGGDEQFF
cdr3_nt: TGTGCCAGCAGTGGAGGCGGGGACGAGCAGTTCTTC
v_call: TRBV2
clone_size: .
j_call: TRBJ2-1
d_call: .

cdr3_aa: CASSFLGYNSPLHF
cdr3_nt: TGTGCCAGCAGTTTTCTGGGGTATAATTCACCCCTCCACTTT
v_call: TRBV28
clone_size: .
j_call: TRBJ1-6
d_call: .

cdr3_aa: CASSQEDNSPLHF
cdr3_nt: TGCGCCAGCAGCCAAGAGGATAATTCACCCCTCCACTTT
v_call: TRBV4-3
clone_size: .
j_call: TRBJ1-6
d_call: .

cdr3_aa: CATGDRADGYTF
cdr3_nt: TGCGCCACCGGGGACAGGGCAGACGGCTACACCTTC
v_call: TRBV10-2
clone_size: .
j_call: TRBJ1-2
d_call: TRBD1

cdr3_aa: CASSSTTSGLDQFF
cdr3_nt: TGTGCCAGCAGCTCGACGACTAGCGGGCTCGATCAGTTCTTC
v_call: TRBV7-2
clone_size: .
j_call: TRBJ2-1
d_call: TRBD2

cdr3_aa: CASSPGWDEQYF
cdr3_nt: TGTGCCAGCAGCCCAGGGTGGGACGAGCAGTACTTC
v_call: TRBV7-8
clone_size: once
j_call: TRBJ2-7
d_call: .

cdr3_aa: CASSRETRTGRSLVTEAFF
cdr3_nt: TGTGCCAGCAGCCGCGAGACGAGGACAGGGAGGTCCCTCGTCACTGAAGCTTTCTTT
v_call: TRBV7-8
clone_size: .
j_call: TRBJ1-1
d_call: TRBD1

cdr3_aa: CASSDREETQYF
cdr3_nt: TGTGCCAGCAGTGACAGGGAGGAGACCCAGTACTTC
v_call: TRBV28
clone_size: .
j_call: TRBJ2-5
d_call: TRBD1

cdr3_aa: CASSFGQSYEQYF
cdr3_nt: TGCGCCAGCAGCTTTGGACAGTCCTACGAGCAGTACTTC
v_call: TRBV5-1
clone_size: many
j_call: TRBJ2-7
d_call: .

cdr3_aa: CASSLIGSEKLFF
cdr3_nt: TGTGCCAGCAGTTTAATAGGGAGCGAAAAACTGTTTTTT
v_call: TRBV27
clone_size: .
j_call: TRBJ1-4
d_call: .

cdr3_aa: CASSLEVAGTYNEQFF
cdr3_nt: TGCGCCAGCAGCTTGGAGGTAGCGGGGACCTACAATGAGCAGTTCTTC
v_call: TRBV5-1
clone_size: .
j_call: TRBJ2-1
d_call: TRBD2

cdr3_aa: CASSVGDNEKLFF
cdr3_nt: TGTGCCAGCAGCGTCGGGGACAATGAAAAACTGTTTTTT
v_call: TRBV9
clone_size: .
j_call: TRBJ1-4
d_call: .

cdr3_aa: CASSPTDSAFEAFF
cdr3_nt: TGTGCCAGCAGCCCTACTGATTCGGCCTTTGAAGCTTTCTTT
v_call: TRBV7-9
clone_size: .
j_call: TRBJ1-1
d_call: .

cdr3_aa: CASSLYGFPHSYEQYF
cdr3_nt: TGTGCCAGCAGTTTATACGGGTTTCCTCACTCCTACGAGCAGTACTTC
v_call: TRBV27
clone_size: .
j_call: TRBJ2-7
d_call: .

cdr3_aa: CASSLERVPNNEQFF
cdr3_nt: TGTGCCAGCAGCTTGGAACGGGTTCCCAACAATGAGCAGTTCTTC
v_call: TRBV7-6
clone_size: .
j_call: TRBJ2-1
d_call: .

cdr3_aa: CASSHGTGDIQYF
cdr3_nt: TGTGCCAGCAGCCATGGGACCGGGGACATTCAGTACTTC
v_call: TRBV4-2
clone_size: .
j_call: TRBJ2-4
d_call: .

cdr3_aa: CASSFLGEDSPLHF
cdr3_nt: TGTGCCAGCAGTTTCTTAGGGGAGGATTCACCCCTCCACTTT
v_call: TRBV28
clone_size: .
j_call: TRBJ1-6
d_call: .

cdr3_aa: CASSYGQGAVEQFF
cdr3_nt: TGTGCCAGCAGTTACGGACAGGGGGCGGTTGAGCAGTTCTTC
v_call: TRBV6-5
clone_size: .
j_call: TRBJ2-1
d_call: TRBD1

cdr3_aa: CASSFFRDGQPQHF
cdr3_nt: TGTGCCAGCAGTTTTTTCAGGGACGGCCAGCCCCAGCATTTT
v_call: TRBV28
clone_size: .
j_call: TRBJ1-5
d_call: .

cdr3_aa: CASSLGTGDHEQFF
cdr3_nt: TGTGCCAGCAGCTTAGGTACAGGGGACCATGAGCAGTTCTTC
v_call: TRBV7-2
clone_size: .
j_call: TRBJ2-1
d_call: TRBD1

cdr3_aa: CATSVGNLGNTIYF
cdr3_nt: TGCGCCACCAGCGTCGGGAACCTGGGAAACACCATATATTTT
v_call: TRBV4-1
clone_size: .
j_call: TRBJ1-3
d_call: .

cdr3_aa: CASSHRTEENEKLFF
cdr3_nt: TGTGCCAGTAGTCACCGGACAGAAGAGAATGAAAAACTGTTTTTT
v_call: TRBV19
clone_size: .
j_call: TRBJ1-4
d_call: .

cdr3_aa: CASSSRTGWPNTEAFF
cdr3_nt: TGTGCCAGCAGTTCCCGGACAGGGTGGCCGAACACTGAAGCTTTCTTT
v_call: TRBV28
clone_size: .
j_call: TRBJ1-1
d_call: TRBD1

cdr3_aa: CASSLGQGGEQYF
cdr3_nt: TGTGCCAGCAGTTTGGGACAGGGGGGAGAGCAGTACTTC
v_call: TRBV27
clone_size: .
j_call: TRBJ2-7
d_call: TRBD1

cdr3_aa: CASSIGSTEAFF
cdr3_nt: TGTGCCAGCAGCATCGGAAGCACTGAAGCTTTCTTT
v_call: TRBV7-8
clone_size: .
j_call: TRBJ1-1
d_call: .

cdr3_aa: CASSPTGDTEAFF
cdr3_nt: TGTGCCAGCAGCCCTACAGGGGACACTGAAGCTTTCTTT
v_call: TRBV7-9
clone_size: .
j_call: TRBJ1-1
d_call: TRBD1

cdr3_aa: CASSHGHLTTDTQYF
cdr3_nt: TGTGCCAGCAGCCACGGGCACCTAACCACAGATACGCAGTATTTT
v_call: TRBV7-3
clone_size: .
j_call: TRBJ2-3
d_call: .

cdr3_aa: CASSLEDREGSPLHF
cdr3_nt: TGTGCCAGCAGCTTAGAGGACAGGGAGGGTTCACCCCTCCACTTT
v_call: TRBV7-9
clone_size: .
j_call: TRBJ1-6
d_call: TRBD1

cdr3_aa: CASFGTGTKGPQHF
cdr3_nt: TGTGCCAGCTTTGGGACAGGGACAAAAGGGCCCCAGCATTTT
v_call: TRBV28
clone_size: .
j_call: TRBJ1-5
d_call: TRBD1

cdr3_aa: CASSVGDKNTGELFF
cdr3_nt: TGTGCCAGCAGCGTAGGGGACAAGAACACCGGGGAGCTGTTTTTT
v_call: TRBV9
clone_size: .
j_call: TRBJ2-2
d_call: .

cdr3_aa: CASSLEDTDTQYF
cdr3_nt: TGTGCCAGCAGCTTAGAAGACACAGATACGCAGTATTTT
v_call: TRBV11-2
clone_size: once
j_call: TRBJ2-3
d_call: .

cdr3_aa: CASSLAGELFF
cdr3_nt: TGTGCCAGCAGCTTAGCCGGGGAGCTGTTTTTT
v_call: TRBV7-9
clone_size: .
j_call: TRBJ2-2
d_call: .

cdr3_aa: CASSVEPGPSTGELFF
cdr3_nt: TGTGCCAGCAGCGTAGAACCAGGTCCTTCCACCGGGGAGCTGTTTTTT
v_call: TRBV9
clone_size: .
j_call: TRBJ2-2
d_call: .

cdr3_aa: CAWSDGVNEQFF
cdr3_nt: TGTGCCTGGAGTGATGGTGTTAATGAGCAGTTCTTC
v_call: TRBV30
clone_size: .
j_call: TRBJ2-1
d_call: .

cdr3_aa: CAIMGDTEAFF
cdr3_nt: TGTGCCATCATGGGCGACACTGAAGCTTTCTTT
v_call: TRBV10-3
clone_size: .
j_call: TRBJ1-1
d_call: .

cdr3_aa: CASSVEGFGLATGELFF
cdr3_nt: TGTGCCAGCAGCGTAGAAGGGTTTGGGCTAGCTACCGGGGAGCTGTTTTTT
v_call: TRBV9
clone_size: .
j_call: TRBJ2-2
d_call: .

cdr3_aa: CASSHGKAAGDTQYF
cdr3_nt: TGCGCCAGCAGCCACGGGAAGGCAGCCGGAGATACGCAGTATTTT
v_call: TRBV4-3
clone_size: .
j_call: TRBJ2-3
d_call: .

cdr3_aa: CASSIGTLEQYF
cdr3_nt: TGTGCCAGCAGTATCGGGACTCTCGAGCAGTACTTC
v_call: TRBV6-5
clone_size: .
j_call: TRBJ2-7
d_call: .

cdr3_aa: CASRPWTGPYGYTF
cdr3_nt: TGTGCCAGCAGGCCGTGGACAGGGCCCTATGGCTACACCTTC
v_call: TRBV28
clone_size: once
j_call: TRBJ1-2
d_call: TRBD1

cdr3_aa: CSVAGTGGLPDATGANVLTF
cdr3_nt: TGCAGCGTCGCCGGGACAGGGGGCCTGCCCGACGCCACTGGGGCCAACGTCCTGACTTTC
v_call: TRBV29-1
clone_size: .
j_call: TRBJ2-6
d_call: TRBD1

cdr3_aa: CASRLSAGDRSPLHF
cdr3_nt: TGTGCCAGCAGACTCTCGGCCGGAGATCGTTCACCCCTCCACTTT
v_call: TRBV7-9
clone_size: .
j_call: TRBJ1-6
d_call: .

cdr3_aa: CSAVGDEQFF
cdr3_nt: TGCAGCGCTGTTGGGGATGAGCAGTTCTTC
v_call: TRBV29-1
clone_size: once
j_call: TRBJ2-1
d_call: .

cdr3_aa: CASSGASLEYTGELFF
cdr3_nt: TGTGCCAGCAGTGGGGCCTCATTAGAGTACACCGGGGAGCTGTTTTTT
v_call: TRBV6-1
clone_size: .
j_call: TRBJ2-2
d_call: .

cdr3_aa: CASSWPGEGETQYF
cdr3_nt: TGTGCCAGCAGCTGGCCAGGGGAGGGAGAGACCCAGTACTTC
v_call: TRBV7-2
clone_size: .
j_call: TRBJ2-5
d_call: .

cdr3_aa: CASSLEPGGSYNEQFF
cdr3_nt: TGCGCCAGCAGCTTGGAACCGGGGGGCTCCTACAATGAGCAGTTCTTC
v_call: TRBV5-1
clone_size: .
j_call: TRBJ2-1
d_call: TRBD2

cdr3_aa: CASSLEGFGNEQFF
cdr3_nt: TGCGCCAGCAGCTTGGAAGGTTTTGGCAATGAGCAGTTCTTC
v_call: TRBV5-1
clone_size: once
j_call: TRBJ2-1
d_call: .

cdr3_aa: CASSFKFMNTEAFF
cdr3_nt: TGTGCCAGCAGCTTTAAGTTCATGAACACTGAAGCTTTCTTT
v_call: TRBV7-8
clone_size: .
j_call: TRBJ1-1
d_call: .

cdr3_aa: CASSISRNEKLFF
cdr3_nt: TGTGCCAGTAGTATATCCAGGAATGAAAAACTGTTTTTT
v_call: TRBV19
clone_size: .
j_call: TRBJ1-4
d_call: .

cdr3_aa: CAIGSGTEKHNEQFF
cdr3_nt: TGTGCCATCGGATCCGGGACAGAAAAACACAATGAGCAGTTCTTC
v_call: TRBV10-3
clone_size: .
j_call: TRBJ2-1
d_call: TRBD1

cdr3_aa: CASSQEVAVPSTDTQYF
cdr3_nt: TGCGCCAGCAGCCAAGAGGTCGCAGTTCCTAGCACAGATACGCAGTATTTT
v_call: TRBV4-1
clone_size: .
j_call: TRBJ2-3
d_call: .

cdr3_aa: CASSVRLAGVTDTQYF
cdr3_nt: TGCGCCAGCAGCGTTCGACTAGCGGGGGTCACAGATACGCAGTATTTT
v_call: TRBV5-1
clone_size: .
j_call: TRBJ2-3
d_call: TRBD2

cdr3_aa: CSVEWVDTEAFF
cdr3_nt: TGCAGCGTTGAGTGGGTCGACACTGAAGCTTTCTTT
v_call: TRBV29-1
clone_size: once
j_call: TRBJ1-1
d_call: .